This TCR beta chain comes out of a study of blood T cell repertoires in COVID-19. Trimming left V 5 bases short and J 1 base short, with 9 bases between. The CDR3 runs to 14 residues. CDR1 SGHVS and CDR2 FQNEAQ come from the germline V gene. TCRdb's table, derived via immunoSEQ multiplex PCR, lists solely in-frame clones and lacks some. Found here are about 210,000 clones, roughly 85% of them singletons; the top ten hold 3.8%. Cohorts were determined from participant-reported clinical history. The receptor was derived from a woman between 40 and 50 years old with acute COVID-19. V usage is TRBV7-8 and J usage is TRBJ1-5; D gene ambiguous. The specimen sequenced was PBMCs or T cells enriched from blood (not recorded which). The CDR3 loop reads CASSQAGSNQPQHF. The CDR3 bases are TGTGCCAGCAGCCAGGCGGGAAGCAATCAGCCCCAGCATTTT.